These T cell receptor beta chains were read from a single sample in a study of CD8 T cells in ankylosing spondylitis. A single record per CDR3 protein comes from TCRdb applying MiXCR to the 5' RACE reads. The top ten hold 4.5% to 5% of the sample, which has 210,000 or so distinct CDR3 sequences, 8% to 10% seen once. Sequencing was carried out using blood, either unsorted or a sorted T cell fraction (not recorded which). The receptor source for this set is a female donor with ankylosing spondylitis or in good health (not recorded which). CDR3s include the opening cysteine and the closing phenylalanine or tryptophan. The order of the fields is clone size, D gene, V gene, J gene, CDR3 protein, CDR3 DNA. D genes are given only for firm matches. Part of the rows lack a size; the others show once, few, many or a class for expanded clones.

many	.	TRBV20-1	TRBJ2-7	CSARDRAEQYF	TGCAGTGCTAGAGATAGGGCCGAGCAGTACTTC
many	.	TRBV5-1	TRBJ2-2	CASSLEWGIESGELFF	TGCGCCAGCAGCTTGGAGTGGGGCATAGAATCCGGGGAGCTGTTTTTT
many	.	TRBV12-3/TRBV12-4	TRBJ1-1	CASTLGYANTEAFF	TGTGCCAGCACCCTGGGCTATGCGAACACTGAAGCTTTCTTT
many	TRBD1	TRBV6-1	TRBJ1-3	CASSPPTGGGGNTIYF	TGTGCCAGCAGCCCCCCGACAGGGGGAGGTGGAAACACCATATATTTT
many	.	TRBV7-2	TRBJ1-1	CASSLARARAEAFF	TGTGCCAGCAGCTTAGCCCGGGCCAGGGCTGAAGCTTTCTTT
many	TRBD1	TRBV20-1	TRBJ1-5	CSASPQGSGNQPQHF	TGCAGTGCTAGCCCACAGGGGTCCGGCAATCAGCCCCAGCATTTT
many	TRBD1	TRBV20-1	TRBJ2-1	CSARADRVSARREFF	TGCAGTGCTAGAGCGGACAGGGTATCGGCTCGAAGAGAGTTCTTC
many	TRBD1	TRBV27	TRBJ2-2	CASRTGAGELFF	TGTGCCAGCAGAACAGGGGCCGGGGAGCTGTTTTTT
many	TRBD2	TRBV5-1	TRBJ2-3	CASSSMTSGRFTDTQYF	TGCGCCAGCAGCTCCATGACTAGCGGGAGGTTCACAGATACGCAGTATTTT
many	.	TRBV24-1	TRBJ2-2	CATNSGGELFF	TGTGCCACGAATTCTGGCGGGGAGCTGTTTTTT
many	TRBD2	TRBV12-3/TRBV12-4	TRBJ2-1	CASSWGGGRGYNEQFF	TGTGCCAGCAGTTGGGGTGGCGGGAGGGGTTACAATGAGCAGTTCTTC
few	.	TRBV30	TRBJ2-7	CAWSWTHGVEQYF	TGTGCCTGGAGTTGGACCCACGGAGTCGAGCAGTACTTC
many	TRBD1	TRBV14	TRBJ1-4	CASSQPTGGGEKLFF	TGTGCCAGCAGCCAACCCACAGGGGGGGGCGAAAAACTGTTTTTT
.	.	TRBV4-3	TRBJ2-2	CASSRGRSSNTGELFF	TGCGCCAGCAGCCGGGGAAGGTCCTCGAACACCGGGGAGCTGTTTTTT
many	.	TRBV12-3/TRBV12-4	TRBJ1-1	CASSLEASTEAFF	TGTGCCAGCAGTTTAGAAGCTAGCACTGAAGCTTTCTTT
many	TRBD1	TRBV28	TRBJ2-7	CASSRDRALDEQYF	TGTGCCAGCAGCCGTGACAGGGCATTAGACGAGCAGTACTTC
many	TRBD2	TRBV11-1	TRBJ2-7	CASSYGTSDSYEQYF	TGTGCCAGCAGCTACGGGACTAGCGACTCCTACGAGCAGTACTTC
.	TRBD2	TRBV6-1	TRBJ2-7	CASSPLGLAGVVADEQYF	TGTGCCAGCAGTCCCTTGGGACTAGCGGGAGTGGTGGCCGACGAGCAGTACTTC
few	.	TRBV5-1	TRBJ1-2	CASSLGLVNYGYTF	TGCGCCAGCAGCTTGGGTCTGGTTAACTATGGCTACACCTTC
many	.	TRBV29-1	TRBJ2-7	CSVADGGYEQYF	TGCAGCGTAGCGGACGGGGGCTACGAGCAGTACTTC
few	.	TRBV5-1	TRBJ2-3	CASSLIRQGSPDTQYF	TGCGCCAGCAGCTTGATTCGGCAGGGAAGCCCCGATACGCAGTATTTT
many	.	TRBV12-3/TRBV12-4	TRBJ2-7	CASSAYTETNEQYF	TGTGCCAGCAGCGCCTATACAGAGACAAACGAGCAGTACTTC
many	.	TRBV6-5	TRBJ2-3	CASSYSYPRAGGADTQYF	TGTGCCAGCAGTTACTCGTATCCTCGGGCCGGCGGCGCAGATACGCAGTATTTT
.	.	TRBV7-2	TRBJ2-1	CASSQGLGYYEQFF	TGTGCCAGCAGCCAGGGTCTGGGATACTATGAGCAGTTCTTC
many	TRBD2	TRBV11-2	TRBJ2-1	CASSFSAGGPNEQFF	TGTGCCAGCAGCTTCTCAGCGGGAGGACCTAATGAGCAGTTCTTC
few	.	TRBV6-5	TRBJ1-2	CASSYSPTGSGYTF	TGTGCCAGCAGTTACTCTCCCACAGGGAGCGGCTACACCTTC
many	.	TRBV10-2	TRBJ2-3	CASSESGDTQYF	TGCGCCAGCAGTGAGTCGGGAGATACGCAGTATTTT
many	.	TRBV20-1	TRBJ2-7	CSATGPAPSLGEQYF	TGCAGTGCTACCGGGCCAGCCCCATCCCTAGGCGAGCAGTACTTC
many	.	TRBV20-1	TRBJ2-3	CSARTVSTDTQYF	TGCAGTGCTAGGACTGTTAGCACAGATACGCAGTATTTT
many	TRBD2	TRBV5-1	TRBJ2-1	CASGPSGGRMEQFF	TGCGCCAGCGGCCCTAGCGGAGGACGAATGGAGCAGTTCTTC
many	TRBD1	TRBV18	TRBJ1-1	CASSPAPKGAGTEAFF	TGTGCCAGCTCACCGGCCCCCAAGGGGGCGGGAACTGAAGCTTTCTTT
many	.	TRBV4-3	TRBJ2-1	CASSQNRKLEQFF	TGCGCCAGCAGCCAAAACAGGAAGCTTGAGCAGTTCTTC
many	.	TRBV27	TRBJ1-1	CASRMRDLRDTEAFF	TGTGCCAGCAGAATGAGAGACCTCCGGGACACTGAAGCTTTCTTT
many	.	TRBV20-1	TRBJ2-7	CSARQEAYEQYF	TGCAGTGCTAGGCAGGAAGCCTACGAGCAGTACTTC
many	.	TRBV24-1	TRBJ2-1	CATSDPGTGDEQFF	TGTGCCACCAGTGACCCTGGGACGGGGGATGAGCAGTTCTTC
many	.	TRBV6-1	TRBJ1-1	CAGRMNTEAFF	TGTGCCGGCCGTATGAACACTGAAGCTTTCTTT
few	TRBD1	TRBV20-1	TRBJ2-6	CSAPQGAISGANVLTF	TGCAGTGCCCCACAGGGGGCTATCTCTGGGGCCAACGTCCTGACTTTC
few	TRBD1	TRBV11-2	TRBJ2-7	CASSLGTAAYEQYF	TGTGCCAGCAGCCTCGGGACAGCTGCCTACGAGCAGTACTTC
many	TRBD1	TRBV9	TRBJ2-3	CASSVAGQGVDTQYF	TGTGCCAGCAGCGTAGCTGGACAGGGTGTAGATACGCAGTATTTT
.	.	TRBV25-1	TRBJ2-2	CASSESQGPGELFF	TGTGCCAGCAGTGAATCTCAGGGCCCCGGGGAGCTGTTTTTT
many	.	TRBV2	TRBJ1-4	CASRRDRNNEKLFF	TGTGCCAGCAGACGCGACAGGAACAATGAAAAACTGTTTTTT
many	.	TRBV6-5	TRBJ2-7	CASSTDRGEQYF	TGTGCCAGCAGTACCGACCGGGGCGAGCAGTACTTC
many	.	TRBV18	TRBJ2-7	CASKISGITYEQYF	TGTGCCAGCAAGATATCCGGGATTACCTACGAGCAGTACTTC
many	.	TRBV10-3	TRBJ1-1	CAIRTHGQQATEAFF	TGTGCCATCAGAACCCACGGACAGCAGGCCACTGAAGCTTTCTTT
.	.	TRBV30	TRBJ1-1	CAWKGDRVPVAFF	TGTGCCTGGAAAGGGGATCGGGTACCTGTAGCTTTCTTT
many	.	TRBV3-1	TRBJ2-2	CASSQGLVGTGELFF	TGTGCCAGCAGCCAAGGCCTAGTGGGGACCGGGGAGCTGTTTTTT
many	.	TRBV6-5	TRBJ2-5	CASSYTGRRETQYF	TGTGCCAGCAGTTACACGGGACGCCGGGAGACCCAGTACTTC
many	.	TRBV20-1	TRBJ2-7	CSAGPTSYEQYF	TGCAGTGCTGGCCCCACCTCCTACGAGCAGTACTTC
.	.	TRBV7-2	TRBJ1-1	CASSLRPPDAFF	TGTGCCAGCAGCTTGCGACCCCCAGACGCTTTCTTT
many	.	TRBV20-1	TRBJ2-4	CSASRGLGKNIQYF	TGCAGTGCTAGCCGCGGGTTGGGCAAAAACATTCAGTACTTC
many	.	TRBV20-1	TRBJ1-5	CSATPARVSNQPQHF	TGCAGTGCTACTCCAGCCAGGGTTAGCAATCAGCCCCAGCATTTT
many	.	TRBV7-6	TRBJ2-5	CASSPPGQETQYF	TGTGCCAGCAGCCCACCGGGTCAAGAGACCCAGTACTTC